The rows below give T cell receptor beta chains drawn from one sample of a study of T cell changes during pregnancy in multiple sclerosis. Using immunoSEQ multiplex PCR, the repertoire was profiled, and TCRdb retains in-frame clones only, with some absent. Seen here are tens of thousands of clones, 85% to 90% observed once, and the top ten hold 9% to 9.5%. Sequenced material: peripheral blood, taken after pregnancy. Source of these receptors: a female donor in good health, enrolled as a control in a pregnancy study. Each CDR3 is given with its conserved first and last residue. The D gene is left open where the match is weak. Only some rows state a clone size, as once, few, many or a class for expanded clones.

D	V	J	size	CDR3	DNA
TRBD1	TRBV19	TRBJ1-1	NA	CASNRQGGTEAFF	TGTGCCAGTAATCGACAGGGGGGAACTGAAGCTTTCTTT
TRBD2	TRBV10-3	TRBJ2-5	NA	CAIQAGVQETQYF	TGTGCCATTCAAGCGGGAGTCCAAGAGACCCAGTACTTC
NA	TRBV6-5	TRBJ2-3	NA	CASSYSDSFTDTQYF	TGTGCCAGCAGTTACTCGGACAGCTTCACAGATACGCAGTATTTT
NA	TRBV30	TRBJ1-4	NA	CAWSPSGADEKLFF	TGTGCCTGGAGTCCAAGTGGGGCAGATGAAAAACTGTTTTTT
NA	TRBV7-2	TRBJ1-1	NA	CASSLGKGVVNTEAFF	TGTGCCAGCAGCTTAGGGAAAGGAGTGGTGAACACTGAAGCTTTCTTT
NA	TRBV7-8	TRBJ1-5	NA	CASSPSGQPQHF	TGTGCCAGCAGCCCTTCGGGTCAGCCCCAGCATTTT
NA	TRBV5-6	TRBJ1-6	once	CASSLRGGGIPPLHF	TGTGCCAGCAGCTTGCGTGGAGGAGGGATCCCCCCCCTCCACTTT
TRBD1	TRBV6-5	TRBJ2-7	NA	CASSPTGGSYEQYF	TGTGCCAGCAGCCCGACAGGGGGGTCCTACGAGCAGTACTTC
TRBD2	TRBV10-3	TRBJ2-7	few	CAISKIPAGGLYEQYF	TGTGCCATCAGTAAAATTCCAGCGGGGGGCCTCTACGAGCAGTACTTC
NA	TRBV5-1	TRBJ1-1	NA	CASSSAGGNTEAFF	TGCGCCAGCAGCTCGGCGGGGGGGAACACTGAAGCTTTCTTT
NA	TRBV2	TRBJ1-5	NA	CATSGSRERDQPQHF	TGTGCCACCAGCGGCTCACGGGAGCGGGATCAGCCCCAGCATTTT
TRBD1	TRBV5-1	TRBJ2-1	once	CASSLTGVDNEQFF	TGCGCCAGCAGCTTAACAGGGGTGGACAATGAGCAGTTCTTC
TRBD2	TRBV11-3	TRBJ2-7	NA	CASSALAGGVYEQYF	TGTGCCAGCAGCGCCCTAGCGGGGGGCGTCTACGAGCAGTACTTC
TRBD1	TRBV30	TRBJ2-7	NA	CAWRKGQGDLYEQYF	TGTGCCTGGCGGAAAGGACAGGGAGACCTCTACGAGCAGTACTTC
TRBD2	TRBV7-2	TRBJ2-7	few	CASRLAGGGEQYF	TGTGCCAGCAGACTAGCGGGGGGAGGCGAGCAGTACTTC
TRBD1	TRBV30	TRBJ1-1	NA	CACPGQGTEAFF	TGTGCCTGTCCGGGACAGGGGACTGAAGCTTTCTTT
NA	TRBV27	TRBJ2-2	once	CASSLGWRAGTGELFF	TGTGCCAGCAGTTTAGGCTGGAGGGCGGGCACCGGGGAGCTGTTTTTT
NA	TRBV4-1	TRBJ1-1	NA	CASSQSVPITLNTEAFF	TGCGCCAGCAGCCAATCTGTACCGATTACTTTGAACACTGAAGCTTTCTTT
NA	TRBV11-2	TRBJ1-1	NA	CASSLAGYTEAFF	TGTGCCAGCAGCTTAGCCGGTTACACTGAAGCTTTCTTT
TRBD2	TRBV6-5	TRBJ2-1	NA	CASSSGTSKYNEQFF	TGTGCCAGCAGTTCTGGGACTAGCAAATACAATGAGCAGTTCTTC
NA	TRBV25-1	TRBJ2-2	NA	CASEPTGNTGELFF	TGTGCCAGCGAGCCGACAGGGAACACCGGGGAGCTGTTTTTT
NA	TRBV27	TRBJ2-2	NA	CASSLSARVVFSGELFF	TGTGCCAGCAGTTTATCCGCCCGGGTGGTGTTTTCCGGGGAGCTGTTTTTT
NA	TRBV7-2	TRBJ1-3	NA	CASSSGAASGNTIYF	TGTGCCAGCAGCTCAGGGGCCGCCTCTGGAAACACCATATATTTT